The entry below describes one T cell receptor beta chain. This specimen comes from a study of blood T cell repertoires in COVID-19. Study-wide context: The United States, Italy and Spain supplied acute and convalescent COVID-19 samples.

Libraries were prepared by immunoSEQ multiplex PCR; TCRdb keeps only in-frame clonotypes and omits some of them. The data show roughly 100,000 clones, about four fifths seen once. The sample was peripheral blood. This clonotype originated in a woman in her fifties or sixties with acute or convalescent COVID-19.

CDR3 bases: TGCGCCAGCAGCCAAGATCGGGGACAGGGTGAAGAAGCTTTCTTT. Its translation: CASSQDRGQGEEAFF. The chain carries TRBV4-1 and TRBJ1-1; 9 bases map to TRBD1. Germline V lookup: CDR1 MGHRA, CDR2 YSYEKL. The CDR3 sequence is 15 residues long. After removal of 0 bases from V and 8 bases from J, the junction contained 7 bases not matched to a gene.